This TCR beta chain was recorded in a study of EBV T-cell therapy then PD-1 blockade in nasopharyngeal carcinoma. Germline values: CDR1 MGHDK, CDR2 SYGVNS. V was pared by 2 bases and J by 4 bases, with 6 bases of the junction left unmatched. The CDR3 loop spans 15 amino acids. Points on this clone: Its antigen is unidentified.

Measured with immunoSEQ multiplex PCR; TCRdb has only the in-frame clones, and not every one. There are approximately 25,000 clones in the sample; about 80% occur only once, and roughly 30% lies in the top ten. Regarding treatment: AdE1-LMPpoly-expanded autologous EBV-specific T-cell therapy followed by anti-PD-1 nivolumab. The specimen was CD8+ T cells from blood, collected at day 61 from a patient whose treatment included autologous EBV-specific T cells and nivolumab. The chain recombines TRBV25-1 with TRBJ2-7; 9 bases align to TRBD2. The sequence derives from a man aged 40-50 years with nasopharyngeal carcinoma. The CDR3 spells CASSEDLAGKYEQYF. The CDR3 region has the DNA TGTGCCAGCAGTGAAGATCTAGCGGGAAAATACGAGCAGTACTTC.